The entry below gives a single T cell receptor beta chain sequence along with its context. Its target is not known. Germline values: CDR1 SGHRS, CDR2 YFSETQ. The ends were cut back, 1 base at V and 2 bases at J, with 14 bases in the middle. The CDR3 sequence is 16 residues long. The entry originates in a study of cytomegalovirus exposure and HLA in healthy donors. Study in general: Caucasian-associated ancestry cluster membership applied to about 83% of 398 genotyped donors.

Findings and limits, study-wide: Among TCR beta chains, those listed as cytomegalovirus-associated numbered over 150. In a later analysis, specific HLA alleles were associated with 15,000 to 20,000 TCR beta sequences at a 0.05 false discovery rate.

Researchers ran the PCR with 60 Vbeta and 13 Jbeta primers. Generated by immunoSEQ multiplex PCR, the TCRdb table keeps only in-frame clones and is missing some. Found here are tens of thousands of clones, approximately 47% of them singletons; the top ten hold roughly 2%. The chain couples TRBV5-1 to TRBJ2-3; D uncertain. This receptor was identified in a woman in her fifties or sixties in good health and CMV-seronegative. The sequenced sample consisted of PBMCs. The CDR3 protein is CASSLNPGSFTDTQYF. In DNA, the CDR3 is TGCGCCAGCAGCTTGAACCCAGGCTCCTTCACAGATACGCAGTATTTT.